Shown below are 32 T cell receptor beta chains from a single sample sequenced in a study of blood T cells in healthy people across ages. A second PCR of about 6 to 12 cycles used a sample-barcoded 5' primer and a J-beta primer mix. Via MiXCR, TCRdb re-called the 5' RACE reads, giving one row per CDR3 protein. The sample includes fewer than 800,000 distinct CDR3 sequences, around 21% seen only once; the top ten take more than 3%. The sequenced sample consisted of blood. The receptors were sampled from a man aged 70 or older in good health.

J is TRBJ2-2 and V is TRBV7-6; 7 bases are shared with TRBD1. The CDR3 totals 14 residues. CDR1 is SGHVS and CDR2 is FNYEAQ in the germline V gene. After removal of 8 bases from V and 8 bases from J, the junction contained 11 bases not matched to a gene. CDR3 sequence (DNA): TGTGCCAGCTACTCCAGGACAGGATGGGGGGAGCTGTTTTTT. It is translated as CASYSRTGWGELFF.

This sequence joins TRBV20-1 and TRBJ2-7; TRBD2 agrees at 7 bases. This CDR3 has 13 amino acids. V was clipped by 6 bases and J by 3 bases; unmatched bases: 8. In germline, CDR1 is DFQATT, CDR2 SNEGSKA (reference sequence). CDR3 loop: CSAARLADYEQYF. Here the CDR3 DNA reads TGCAGTGCAGCCCGACTAGCAGACTACGAGCAGTACTTC.

The V gene is TRBV29-1, the J gene TRBJ2-6, with a possible D match to TRBD2 (6 bases). Germline values: CDR1 SQVTM, CDR2 ANQGSEA. The V gene lost 4 bases and the J gene lost 2 bases, with 18 bases spanning the gap. This CDR3 is built from 17 residues. The CDR3 nucleotides read TGCAGCGTTGGGGGACTCATTCAGGGTGCTGGGGCCAACGTCCTGACTTTC. This codes for CSVGGLIQGAGANVLTF.

As to this clonotype: One end of the junction is discordant with germline, which a read error may explain. This chain links TRBV18 with TRBJ1-1; no clear D gene. Germline lookup yields CDR1 KGHSH and CDR2 LQKENI. The CDR3 runs 13 residues. CDR3 loop: CASSPDPSAEASF. In DNA form, the CDR3 reads TGTGCCAGCTCACCGGACCCATCCGCTGAAGCTTCCTTT.

The chain joins TRBV3-1 to TRBJ2-3; no firm D call. The V and J ends lost 0 bases and 3 bases respectively, with 13 bases between them. CDR1 is LGHDT and CDR2 is YNNKEL in the germline V gene (reference sequence). The CDR3 is made up of 16 amino acids. CDR3 residues: CASSQDRKTPTDTQYF. CDR3 sequence (DNA): TGTGCCAGCAGCCAAGATCGCAAAACTCCTACAGATACGCAGTATTTT.

This clonotype came up many times. The chain joins TRBV27 to TRBJ2-1; 14 bases are shared with TRBD2. V shed 4 bases, J shed 1 base, and the junction held 9 bases outside the gene matches. The CDR3 consists of 19 residues. CDR1 MNHEY and CDR2 SMNVEV come from the germline V gene (reference sequence). CDR3 in DNA: TGTGCCAGCAGTTCCCAACGGACTAGCGGGGGGAGGTCCTACAATGAGCAGTTCTTC. Its protein product is CASSSQRTSGGRSYNEQFF.

The chain employs TRBV5-1 and TRBJ1-1, with D hard to call. The germline V gene has CDR1 SGHRS and CDR2 YFSETQ. The V gene lost 0 bases and the J gene lost 1 base, with 10 bases spanning the gap. The CDR3 is 15 residues long. CDR3: CASSLGGIENTEAFF. CDR3 coding DNA: TGCGCCAGCAGCTTGGGTGGGATAGAGAACACTGAAGCTTTCTTT.

This clonotype was recorded many times. The chain links TRBV14 to TRBJ2-7, with TRBD2 matching over 11 bases. The CDR3 is 15 amino acids. In germline, CDR1 is SGHDN, CDR2 FVKESK. V gave up 2 bases and J gave up 2 bases; unmatched junction bases: 2. CDR3 amino acids: CASSQPGLAAYEQYF. CDR3 bases: TGTGCCAGCAGCCAACCGGGACTAGCGGCCTACGAGCAGTACTTC.

This chain connects TRBV3-1 to TRBJ2-7; 11 bases are a match to TRBD2. V lost 5 bases, J lost 5 bases, and 8 bases stayed unmatched. The CDR3 spans 15 residues. CDR1 LGHDT and CDR2 YNNKEL come from the germline V gene (reference sequence). The chain's CDR3 is CASSSWGTSGHEQYF. The CDR3, as DNA: TGTGCCAGCAGCTCCTGGGGGACTAGCGGCCACGAGCAGTACTTC.

This clonotype has only a few counts. The chain employs TRBV5-6 and TRBJ2-1; D is unclear. The CDR3 loop spans 13 amino acids. CDR1 SGHDT and CDR2 YYEEEE come from the germline V gene. With 1 base removed from V and 8 bases from J, the gap between germline ends came to 10 bases. CDR3 sequence reads: CASSLISNDEQFF. CDR3 in DNA: TGTGCCAGCAGCTTGATCAGCAATGATGAGCAGTTCTTC.

The chain employs TRBV3-1 and TRBJ2-1; 8 bases align to TRBD1. CDR3 size: 14 residues. V dropped 4 bases and J dropped 7; count of bases not matched to a gene: 6. Germline CDR1 and CDR2: LGHDT and YNNKEL (reference sequence). The CDR3 loop reads CASSPTGGRNEQFF. The CDR3 nucleotides read TGTGCCAGCAGCCCTACAGGGGGGAGGAATGAGCAGTTCTTC.

This chain links TRBV5-4 with TRBJ2-3; 14 bases fit TRBD2. J was trimmed by 5 bases and V by 0 bases; bases with no gene match: 5. CDR1 and CDR2 (germline): SGHNT, YYREEE (reference sequence). There are 17 residues in the CDR3. The CDR3 DNA is TGTGCCAGCAGCTTGGAGGGACTAGCGGGAGTAGGAGATACGCAGTATTTT. Translated, it gives CASSLEGLAGVGDTQYF.

This sequence joins TRBV7-6 and TRBJ2-7; 7 bases line up with TRBD1. The trim removed 2 bases at V and 4 bases at J, leaving 5 bases unmatched. Looked up from germline, CDR1 is SGHVS and CDR2 is FNYEAQ. The CDR3 runs 14 residues. CDR3 nucleotide sequence: TGTGCCAGCAGCTTACCGGGACAGACTTACGAGCAGTACTTC. Amino acid sequence: CASSLPGQTYEQYF.

This chain links TRBV29-1 with TRBJ1-1; possible D gene TRBD1, 6 bases. This CDR3 is built from 10 residues. V was trimmed by 7 bases and J by 10 bases, leaving 13 bases between them. Germline V gene lookup returns CDR1 SQVTM and CDR2 ANQGSEA. The CDR3 is CSANRDAAFF. CDR3 coding DNA: TGCAGCGCCAACAGGGATGCAGCTTTCTTT.

This clonotype was counted a few times. V gene TRBV4-1 combines with J gene TRBJ2-1, with 10 bases lining up with TRBD1. There are 17 residues in the CDR3. Germline lookup yields CDR1 MGHRA and CDR2 YSYEKL. V dropped 0 bases and J dropped 6; count of bases not matched to a gene: 8. CDR3 region: CASSQEPGTGVRNEQFF. The CDR3, as DNA: TGCGCCAGCAGCCAAGAGCCGGGGACAGGGGTTCGCAATGAGCAGTTCTTC.

The V and J genes are TRBV12-3 or TRBV12-4 and TRBJ2-6, with D perhaps TRBD1 (5 bases). The CDR3 consists of 14 residues. Trimming cost V 4 bases and J 3 bases, with 7 bases left between them. DNA of the CDR3: TGTGCCAGCAGTTCCAGGGTTGGGGCCAACGTCCTGACTTTC. The encoded protein is CASSSRVGANVLTF.

V gene TRBV12-3 or TRBV12-4 combines with J gene TRBJ1-1, with D maybe TRBD1 (5 bases). The V end was cut by 6 bases, the J end by 0 bases, with 11 bases between. The CDR3 spans 14 residues. The CDR3 spells CASRGTGMNTEAFF. CDR3 nucleotides: TGTGCCAGCAGGGGGACGGGAATGAACACTGAAGCTTTCTTT.

This clonotype showed up just a few times. The chain couples TRBV7-2 to TRBJ1-4; the D gene is possibly TRBD1 (5 bases). Germline V lookup: CDR1 SGHTA, CDR2 FQGNSA. Trimming removed 0 bases at V and 5 bases at J, with 10 bases between. The CDR3 totals 15 residues. This CDR3 is CASSLARAGNEKLFF. CDR3 coding DNA: TGTGCCAGCAGCTTAGCGAGGGCAGGGAATGAAAAACTGTTTTTT.

A few counts support this clonotype. The chain has TRBV29-1 and TRBJ2-4; 11 bases are a match to TRBD1. V lost 4 bases and J lost 1; bases outside the gene matches: 15. Germline V gene sequence: CDR1 SQVTM, CDR2 ANQGSEA. The length of the CDR3 is 19 residues. The CDR3 loop is CSVATGGTGGWGAKNIQYF. Here the CDR3 DNA reads TGCAGCGTTGCGACTGGGGGGACAGGGGGTTGGGGGGCCAAAAACATTCAGTACTTC. Drawing the rest from reference TRBV29-1 and TRBJ2-4, the complete variable domain is SAVISQKPSRDICQRGTSLTIQCQVDSQVTMMFWYRQQPGQSLTLIATANQGSEATYESGFVIDKFPISRPNLTFSTLTVSNMSPEDSSIYLCSVATGGTGGWGAKNIQYFGAGTRLSVL.

This chain joins TRBV14 and TRBJ2-4; either TRBD1 or TRBD2 may supply D (5 bases each). Per germline, CDR1 SGHDN and CDR2 FVKESK. The CDR3 length is 13 residues. The germline V and J ends were trimmed by 2 bases and 6 bases, with 8 bases remaining between them. The CDR3 here is CASSQNGGNIQYF. The CDR3 nucleotides are TGTGCCAGCAGCCAAAATGGGGGAAACATTCAGTACTTC.

A few counts support this clonotype. This rearrangement joins TRBV4-1 to TRBJ2-7, with 8 bases lining up with TRBD2. Per the germline V gene, CDR1 is MGHRA and CDR2 is YSYEKL. This CDR3 has 13 amino acids. Trimming at V came to 1 base and at J to 5 bases, leaving 1 base not matched to a gene. The chain's CDR3 is CASSQGAGDEQYF. CDR3 DNA: TGCGCCAGCAGCCAAGGAGCGGGGGACGAGCAGTACTTC.

This clonotype has just a few counts. The chain has TRBV18 and TRBJ2-6; no reliable D call. The germline CDR1 and CDR2 sequences are KGHSH and LQKENI. The CDR3 is 14 amino acids. V was trimmed by 6 bases and J by 1 base, leaving 7 bases between them. Here the CDR3 reads CASSYLSGANVLTF. The CDR3 DNA sequence: TGTGCCAGCTCGTATTTATCTGGGGCCAACGTCCTGACTTTC.

The V and J genes are TRBV15 and TRBJ1-1; D is unclear. The CDR3 length is 13 residues. V lost 7 bases, J lost 1 base, and 10 bases lay in between. Germline V gives CDR1 LNHNV, CDR2 YYDKDF (reference sequence). CDR3 sequence reads: CATIGYQNTEAFF. The CDR3 DNA reads as TGTGCCACCATTGGGTACCAGAACACTGAAGCTTTCTTT.

This chain connects TRBV29-1 to TRBJ2-3; D gene ambiguous. The V end was cut by 7 bases, the J end by 2 bases, with 13 bases between. The germline V gene encodes CDR1 SQVTM and CDR2 ANQGSEA. This CDR3 is built from 13 residues. CDR3 sequence (DNA): TGCAGCGAGCTAGACACGTACACAGATACGCAGTATTTT. Translating gives CSELDTYTDTQYF.

This clonotype was picked up many times. The rearrangement links TRBV5-5 to TRBJ2-7; no clear D gene. The CDR3 consists of 14 residues. CDR1 and CDR2 from the germline V gene are SGHKS and YYEKEE (reference sequence). V lost 0 bases to trimming and J lost 7 bases, with 14 bases between them. DNA for the CDR3: TGTGCCAGCAGCTTGGGTAGCTCCTCCTGGGAGCAGTACTTC. It codes for CASSLGSSSWEQYF.

The chain is built from TRBV5-1 and TRBJ2-5, with D perhaps TRBD2 (7 bases). The DNA end favors TRBJ2-1, so the J call may be wrong. This CDR3 has 15 amino acids. Germline CDR1 and CDR2: SGHRS and YFSETQ. CDR3 coding DNA: TGCGCCAGCAGCTCGGGGGCGGGAGTAGGGAATGAGCAGTTCTTC. Its translation: CASSSGAGVGNEQFF.

This clonotype was recorded a few times. One junction end disagrees with the germline gene, perhaps due to a read error. The V gene is TRBV4-1, the J gene TRBJ2-1, with unresolved D. The J call is doubtful: the DNA matches TRBJ2-5 better. CDR1 and CDR2 (germline): MGHRA, YSYEKL. The CDR3 is made up of 16 amino acids. The CDR3 sequence is CTSSQDGARLRETQYF. Here the CDR3 DNA reads TGCACCAGCAGCCAAGATGGAGCCAGACTTAGGGAGACCCAGTACTTC.

This rearrangement joins TRBV9 to TRBJ2-1, with 7 bases that match TRBD1. Germline values: CDR1 SGDLS, CDR2 YYNGEE. CDR3 length: 14 amino acids. V lost 3 bases to trimming and J lost 7 bases; unmatched junction nucleotides: 7. The CDR3: CASSARTGLNEQFF. The CDR3 DNA follows: TGTGCCAGCAGCGCGAGGACAGGATTAAATGAGCAGTTCTTC.

The chain links TRBV3-1 to TRBJ2-7; 11 nucleotides agree with TRBD2. The trim removed 0 bases at V and 6 bases at J, leaving 4 bases unmatched. The CDR3 has 15 residues. CDR1 and CDR2 from the germline V gene are LGHDT and YNNKEL (reference sequence). The CDR3 sequence: CASSQEGLAGGEQYF. The CDR3 DNA reads as TGTGCCAGCAGCCAAGAAGGCCTAGCGGGAGGCGAGCAGTACTTC.

V gene TRBV20-1 combines with J gene TRBJ2-5, with D uncertain. Trimming took off 0 bases at V and 2 bases at J, with 13 bases between the two ends. The germline gives CDR1 DFQATT, CDR2 SNEGSKA (reference sequence). This CDR3 contains 15 residues. The CDR3 nucleotides are TGCAGTGCTAGAGATATTAGGGCACATCAAGAGACCCAGTACTTC. Translation: CSARDIRAHQETQYF.

Details on this clonotype: This could be a read error, since a much larger clone is one nucleotide away. The chain recombines TRBV9 with TRBJ2-3; D call uncertain. Gene TRBJ1-5 matches the end of the DNA better, so the J call may be wrong. Per the germline V gene, CDR1 is SGDLS and CDR2 is YYNGEE. There are 14 residues in the CDR3. The CDR3 nucleotides are TGTGCCAGCAGCGTAGGCGGGAGCATCGATACGCAGCATTTT. This gives the protein CASSVGGSIDTQHF.

This chain joins TRBV7-2 and TRBJ1-5, with D unclear. The J call is doubtful: the DNA matches TRBJ2-3 better. CDR1 and CDR2 (germline): SGHTA, FQGNSA. This CDR3 region has 12 residues. This chain's CDR3 is CASSLAGQPQYF. The CDR3 DNA sequence: TGTGCCAGCAGCTTAGCTGGGCAGCCCCAGTATTTT.